The 32 T cell receptor beta chains presented below share a single source sample, sequenced in a study of T cells after yellow fever vaccination. A single record per CDR3 protein comes from TCRdb applying MiXCR to the 5' RACE reads. The sample shows more than 95,000 distinct CDR3 sequences, approximately 8.4% of them seen only once. Sequenced material: CD8+ T cells sorted from PBMCs, taken on the day of the yellow fever booster vaccination. The receptor set was obtained from a young man who received the YFV17D yellow fever vaccine.

This clonotype was counted a few times. This chain uses TRBV7-9 with TRBJ2-5; 7 bases align to TRBD2. The V gene's germline CDR1 is SEHNR and CDR2 FQNEAQ (reference sequence). This CDR3 is 16 amino acids long. V was pared by 3 bases and J by 1 base, with 8 bases of the junction left unmatched. CDR3 in amino acids: CASSFPGGGLQETQYF. The CDR3 DNA sequence: TGTGCCAGCAGCTTTCCAGGCGGGGGACTCCAAGAGACCCAGTACTTC.

This clonotype was seen only a few times. This chain joins TRBV4-1 and TRBJ2-7; 7 bases are a match to TRBD1. CDR3 length: 12 amino acids. The germline CDR1 and CDR2 sequences are MGHRA and YSYEKL. Germline trimming cut 3 bases from V and 5 bases from J; bases unmatched to any gene: 1. The CDR3 reads CASSHTGDEQYF. CDR3 nucleotides: TGCGCCAGCAGCCACACAGGGGACGAGCAGTACTTC.

This clonotype turned up a few times. The chain links TRBV7-3 to TRBJ2-1; D assignment may be TRBD1 or TRBD2 (6 bases each). The CDR3 consists of 16 residues. Germline CDR1 SGHTA, CDR2 FQGTGA. Trimming shortened V by 5 bases and J by 5 bases, and 19 bases separated the two germline ends. CDR3 in DNA: TGTGCCAGCAGCCAATGGGGGGCTAGCCAAAACAATGAGCAGTTCTTC. This sequence encodes CASSQWGASQNNEQFF.

The rearrangement links TRBV5-1 to TRBJ2-7; the D call may be TRBD1 or TRBD2 (5 bases each). The V end lost 2 bases, the J end lost 0 bases, and 9 bases lay between the germline ends. Germline loops: CDR1 SGHRS, CDR2 YFSETQ. This CDR3 has 14 amino acids. CDR3 amino acids: CASSFRGGSYEQYV. The CDR3 nucleotides are TGCGCCAGCAGCTTTCGGGGCGGCTCCTACGAGCAGTACGTC.

There are a few counts of this clonotype. The rearrangement joins TRBV25-1 to TRBJ2-1; no clear D gene. The CDR3 loop spans 12 amino acids. From germline, CDR1 is MGHDK and CDR2 SYGVNS. V was trimmed by 3 bases and J by 7 bases, leaving 7 bases between them. The CDR3 sequence is CASSEAGNEQFF. The DNA for the CDR3 is TGTGCCAGCAGTGAGGCTGGAAATGAGCAGTTCTTC.

This clonotype was recorded a few times. V and J are TRBV5-5 and TRBJ2-7, with D tentatively TRBD1 (6 bases). The germline gives CDR1 SGHKS, CDR2 YYEKEE (reference sequence). There are 13 residues in the CDR3. V lost 4 bases, J lost 3 bases, and 11 bases lay in between. The CDR3 DNA reads TGTGCCAGCAGCCCCCGGGACAACTACGAGCAGTACTTC. This gives the protein CASSPRDNYEQYF. The full variable domain, its missing parts supplied by reference TRBV5-5 and TRBJ2-7, is DAGVTQSPTHLIKTRGQQVTLRCSPISGHKSVSWYQQVLGQGPQFIFQYYEKEERGRGNFPDRFSARQFPNYSSELNVNALLLGDSALYLCASSPRDNYEQYFGPGTRLTVT.

The rearrangement joins TRBV29-1 to TRBJ2-7; TRBD1 aligns across 8 bases. CDR3 length: 16 amino acids. Germline assignment: CDR1 SQVTM and CDR2 ANQGSEA. After removal of 4 bases from V and 4 bases from J, the junction contained 15 bases not matched to a gene. In DNA, the CDR3 is TGCAGCGTTGTGGGGGAACAGGGGGTGCCGGGATACGAGCAGTACTTC. It translates to CSVVGEQGVPGYEQYF.

This clonotype was seen a few times. The chain links TRBV29-1 to TRBJ1-1; D uncertain. V lost 6 bases to trimming and J lost 0 bases, with 2 bases between them. Germline V gives CDR1 SQVTM, CDR2 ANQGSEA. CDR3 length: 10 amino acids. In nucleotides, the CDR3 is TGCAGCGTATTGAACACTGAAGCTTTCTTT. Protein sequence: CSVLNTEAFF. Complete variable domain (other parts from reference TRBV29-1 and TRBJ1-1): SAVISQKPSRDICQRGTSLTIQCQVDSQVTMMFWYRQQPGQSLTLIATANQGSEATYESGFVIDKFPISRPNLTFSTLTVSNMSPEDSSIYLCSVLNTEAFFGQGTRLTVV.

This clonotype has just a few counts. This sequence joins TRBV4-2 and TRBJ2-1; D tentatively fits TRBD1 or TRBD2 (5 bases each). CDR1 is LGHNA, CDR2 YNFKEQ, per germline. This CDR3 comprises 16 residues. The V end lost 0 bases, the J end lost 0 bases, and 9 bases lay between the germline ends. CDR3 residues: CASSQDEGSSYNEQFF. CDR3 bases: TGTGCCAGCAGCCAAGATGAGGGGAGCTCCTACAATGAGCAGTTCTTC.

V and J are TRBV5-1 and TRBJ2-5; 7 bases map to TRBD1. Unmatched junction bases numbered 5, after V lost 3 bases and J lost 6 bases. This CDR3 has 13 residues. The germline CDR1 and CDR2 sequences are SGHRS and YFSETQ. The CDR3, as DNA: TGCGCCAGCAGCTACGACAGGGCCAAGACCCAGTACTTC. It encodes CASSYDRAKTQYF.

A note on this clonotype: This may come from a read error, since a much larger clone is one base off. The V and J genes are TRBV7-7 and TRBJ1-1; D unresolved. Germline V CDR1 and CDR2: SSHAT, FNYEAQ (reference sequence). Trimming took off 1 base at V and 0 bases at J, with 3 bases between the two ends. The CDR3 loop spans 13 amino acids. The CDR3: CASSLEMNTEAFF. As DNA, the CDR3 is TGTGCCAGCAGCTTAGAAATGAACACTGAAGCTTTCTTT.

The chain is built from TRBV25-1 and TRBJ2-3; no clear D gene. V lost 8 bases and J 5 bases, leaving 5 bases between the germline ends. CDR1 is MGHDK, CDR2 SYGVNS, per germline. The CDR3 is 10 amino acids. In DNA form, the CDR3 reads TGTGCCAGCTGGGGAGATACGCAGTATTTT. It codes for CASWGDTQYF.

The rearrangement joins TRBV20-1 to TRBJ2-1; the D gene is possibly TRBD1 (6 bases). Germline CDR1 DFQATT, CDR2 SNEGSKA (reference sequence). The CDR3 extends over 15 amino acids. V dropped 6 bases and J dropped 0 bases, with 15 bases sitting between them. The CDR3 DNA reads TGCAGTGCGAAGATCGACAGGAGCTCCTACAATGAGCAGTTCTTC. Translated, it gives CSAKIDRSSYNEQFF.

In this sample, this clonotype turned up a few times. The chain uses TRBV27 and TRBJ1-1, with D hard to call. Trimming cost V 5 bases and J 8 bases, with 18 bases left between them. The germline gives CDR1 MNHEY, CDR2 SMNVEV (reference sequence). The CDR3 covers 14 residues. CDR3 nucleotide sequence: TGTGCCAGCAGTGGAATTTTCAGTCCCAAAGAAGCTTTCTTT. It is translated as CASSGIFSPKEAFF.

This clonotype was picked up a small number of times. This chain joins TRBV5-6 and TRBJ2-5; unclear D gene. There are 16 residues in the CDR3. V lost 5 bases, J lost 1 base, and 18 bases lay in between. Germline V CDR1 and CDR2: SGHDT, YYEEEE. The CDR3, as DNA: TGTGCCAGCAGTTCATTCTCCGCAGACACCCAAGAGACCCAGTACTTC. It is translated as CASSSFSADTQETQYF. Variable domain in full (rest from reference TRBV5-6 and TRBJ2-5): DAGVTQSPTHLIKTRGQQVTLRCSPKSGHDTVSWYQQALGQGPQFIFQYYEEEERQRGNFPDRFSGHQFPNYSSELNVNALLLGDSALYLCASSSFSADTQETQYFGPGTRLLVL.

This clonotype was picked up a small number of times. The rearrangement joins TRBV27 to TRBJ1-1; 9 positions agree with TRBD1. Germline trimming cut 7 bases from V and 8 bases from J; bases unmatched to any gene: 11. This CDR3 is built from 14 residues. Germline V gives CDR1 MNHEY, CDR2 SMNVEV (reference sequence). The CDR3 spells CASTYSGTGREAFF. The CDR3 DNA sequence: TGTGCCAGCACTTACTCTGGGACAGGGCGGGAAGCTTTCTTT.

In this sample, this clonotype turned up a few times. CDR3 sequence (DNA): TGTGCCAGCAGCCGGACAGGGAGCAATCAGCCCCAGCATTTT. This gives the protein CASSRTGSNQPQHF. The chain is built from TRBV5-6 and TRBJ1-5, with 8 bases matching TRBD1. The V gene end was trimmed by 4 bases and the J gene end by 1 base; junction bases not matched to a gene: 1. Per the germline V gene, CDR1 is SGHDT and CDR2 is YYEEEE. The CDR3 has 14 residues.

This clonotype has just a few counts. The chain links TRBV6-2 or TRBV6-3 to TRBJ1-2; no definite D call. The ends were cut back, 2 bases at V and 4 bases at J, with 8 bases in the middle. The CDR3 consists of 13 residues. Germline values: CDR1 MNHEY, CDR2 SVGEGT. The CDR3 bases are TGTGCCAGCAGTTACCCCGCCTCCTATGGCTACACCTTC. Translating gives CASSYPASYGYTF.

This clonotype was seen ten or more times. The chain couples TRBV21-1 to TRBJ2-1; TRBD1, the D gene given by the table, was not confirmed from the DNA. TRBV21-1 is listed as a pseudogene. The CDR3 totals 19 residues. Here the CDR3 reads CASSNSTQTVRGRYNEQFF. The CDR3 nucleotides read TGTGCCAGCAGCAACTCTACCCAGACGGTCCGGGGGCGCTACAATGAGCAGTTCTTC.

This clonotype was detected ten times or more. The chain joins TRBV19 to TRBJ2-1; the D gene is possibly TRBD1 (6 bases). Germline CDR1 and CDR2: LNHDA and SQIVND (reference sequence). V was pared by 3 bases and J by 5 bases, with 14 bases between. The CDR3 runs 15 residues. The CDR3 region has the DNA TGTGCCAGTAGTATTGTCTCAGGGGCAAACAATGAGCAGTTCTTC. Amino acids: CASSIVSGANNEQFF.

CDR3 DNA sequence: TGTGCCAGCAGCCCCACTGTGGGCACAGATACGCAGTATTTT. It is translated as CASSPTVGTDTQYF. J is TRBJ2-3 and V is TRBV7-9; D not certain. The CDR3 spans 14 residues. The germline V gene has CDR1 SEHNR and CDR2 FQNEAQ (reference sequence). V shed 5 bases and J shed 1 base, with 10 bases lying between them.

This clonotype was seen repeatedly, ten times or more. The chain carries TRBV7-9 and TRBJ1-1; D is undetermined. CDR3 length: 13 amino acids. Germline assignment: CDR1 SEHNR and CDR2 FQNEAQ (reference sequence). With 2 bases removed from V and 6 bases from J, the gap between germline ends came to 10 bases. The CDR3 bases are TGTGCCAGCAGCTTAAGGAGGGAAGCTGAAGCTTTCTTT. Its protein product is CASSLRREAEAFF.

This clonotype was observed a few times. The rearrangement links TRBV4-3 to TRBJ2-4, with 9 bases fitting TRBD1. This CDR3 comprises 15 residues. Germline loops: CDR1 LGHNA, CDR2 YSLEER. Trimming cost V 1 base and J 9 bases; bases outside gene matches: 7. The CDR3 here is CASSQVRTGDTIQYF. As DNA, the CDR3 is TGCGCCAGCAGCCAAGTGAGGACAGGGGATACCATTCAGTACTTC.

This clonotype was found a few times. CDR3 sequence reads: CAISDLVAKNIQYF. Written as DNA, the CDR3 is TGTGCCATCAGTGATCTGGTAGCCAAAAACATTCAGTACTTC. This rearrangement joins TRBV10-3 to TRBJ2-4; D call uncertain. With 3 bases removed from V and 0 bases from J, the gap between germline ends came to 6 bases. The germline CDR1 and CDR2 sequences are ENHRY and SYGVKD. This CDR3 has 14 amino acids.

The chain links TRBV7-9 to TRBJ2-4, with D unresolved. V was cut by 4 bases and J by 0 bases, with 13 bases left in between. Germline CDR1 reads SEHNR; CDR2 reads FQNEAQ (reference sequence). The CDR3 extends over 16 amino acids. The CDR3: CASSSQRTLAKNIQYF. In DNA, the CDR3 is TGTGCCAGCAGCTCCCAGAGAACACTAGCCAAAAACATTCAGTACTTC.

This sequence joins TRBV7-2 and TRBJ1-5, with 7 positions matching TRBD1. Germline V gene sequence: CDR1 SGHTA, CDR2 FQGNSA. The CDR3 consists of 15 residues. After removal of 3 bases from V and 0 bases from J, the junction contained 2 bases not matched to a gene. Written as DNA, the CDR3 is TGTGCCAGCAGCTTCCGGGACAGTAGCAATCAGCCCCAGCATTTT. It encodes CASSFRDSSNQPQHF.

This clonotype has more than one count but fewer than ten. The V gene is TRBV28, the J gene TRBJ1-1, with D possibly being TRBD1 (5 bases). Trimming took 5 bases from V and 1 from J, leaving 17 bases between them. This CDR3 comprises 16 residues. The germline V gene encodes CDR1 MDHEN and CDR2 SYDVKM. The CDR3 loop is CASSPRTSRSNTEAFF. CDR3 DNA sequence: TGTGCCAGCAGTCCCAGGACAAGCCGATCGAACACTGAAGCTTTCTTT.

The J gene is TRBJ2-5, the V gene TRBV11-2; D is unclear. V lost 5 bases, J lost 1 base, and 14 bases lay in between. Germline CDR1 and CDR2: SGHAT and FQNNGV. This CDR3 is built from 15 residues. CDR3: CASSTHRRSQETQYF. The CDR3 DNA follows: TGTGCCAGCAGCACCCACCGACGGAGCCAAGAGACCCAGTACTTC.

This clonotype occurred a few times. V is TRBV28 and J is TRBJ1-2, with 8 nucleotides matching TRBD1. V lost 4 bases, J lost 2 bases, and 15 bases stayed unmatched. Germline values: CDR1 MDHEN, CDR2 SYDVKM. The CDR3 is made up of 18 amino acids. Here the CDR3 reads CASSSTYLRDRFNYGYTF. In nucleotides, the CDR3 is TGTGCCAGCAGTTCCACCTACCTCCGGGACAGGTTCAACTATGGCTACACCTTC.

The V call is TRBV6-4, the J call TRBJ2-3, with 11 bases lining up with TRBD2. The CDR3 extends over 16 amino acids. Trimming removed 2 bases from V and 5 bases from J; junction bases left unmatched: 6. Germline CDR1 reads MRHNA; CDR2 reads SNTAGT. As DNA, the CDR3 is TGTGCCAGCAGTGACCACTTTGGGACTAGCGGAGATACGCAGTATTTT. Its translation is CASSDHFGTSGDTQYF.

The CDR3 sequence is CASSQVLGPGTGELFF. In nucleotides, the CDR3 is TGTGCCAGCAGCCAAGTTCTAGGGCCGGGCACCGGGGAGCTGTTTTTT. The chain is built from TRBV3-1 and TRBJ2-2; no clear D gene. V was trimmed by 1 base and J by 4 bases, leaving 13 bases between them. There are 16 residues in the CDR3. Looked up from germline, CDR1 is LGHDT and CDR2 is YNNKEL (reference sequence). The variable domain in full, with the rest retrieved from reference TRBV3-1 and TRBJ2-2, is DTAVSQTPKYLVTQMGNDKSIKCEQNLGHDTMYWYKQDSKKFLKIMFSYNNKELIINETVPNRFSPKSPDKAHLNLHINSLELGDSAVYFCASSQVLGPGTGELFFGEGSRLTVL.

The table lists this clonotype with many counts. The gene calls are TRBV3-1 and TRBJ2-3; 8 bases are a match to TRBD2. V was clipped by 0 bases and J by 5 bases; unmatched bases: 10. CDR3 length: 17 residues. CDR1 and CDR2 (germline): LGHDT, YNNKEL (reference sequence). The CDR3 here is CASSQESRGVVGDTQYF. Written as DNA, the CDR3 is TGTGCCAGCAGCCAAGAATCGCGGGGGGTCGTGGGAGATACGCAGTATTTT.